What follows are 6 T cell receptor beta chains derived from one specimen sequenced in a study of blood T cell repertoires in COVID-19. The assay was immunoSEQ multiplex PCR, and TCRdb's table has in-frame clones only and misses some. The sample contains some 83,000 clones, around 81% of which appear only once. The sample comprised peripheral blood. These receptors all come from a man aged 80 or over with acute or convalescent COVID-19.

The chain employs TRBV6-5 and TRBJ2-7; 7 nucleotides align to TRBD1. In germline, CDR1 is MNHEY, CDR2 SVGAGI. The trim removed 5 bases at V and 0 bases at J, leaving 7 bases unmatched. There are 15 residues in the CDR3. CDR3: CASSQTDRSSYEQYF. CDR3 nucleotides: TGTGCCAGCAGTCAAACGGACAGGAGCTCCTACGAGCAGTACTTC.

The rearrangement joins TRBV5-4 to TRBJ2-1, with 10 bases identical to TRBD2. The trim removed 4 bases at V and 5 bases at J, leaving 3 bases unmatched. The CDR3 contains 14 residues. CDR1 SGHNT and CDR2 YYREEE come from the germline V gene (reference sequence). Here the CDR3 DNA reads TGTGCCAGCAGCACCGGACTAGCGGACAATGAGCAGTTCTTC. Amino acid sequence: CASSTGLADNEQFF.

This clone was seen more than once but under ten times. V usage is TRBV25-1 and J usage is TRBJ1-5; tentative D call: TRBD1 (5 bases). The CDR3 length is 18 residues. V lost 1 base, J lost 6 bases, and 22 bases lay in between. From germline, CDR1 is MGHDK and CDR2 SYGVNS. The CDR3 region is CASSESQGLMFLSQPQHF. The CDR3 region has the DNA TGTGCCAGCAGTGAATCGCAGGGACTCATGTTTCTCAGTCAGCCCCAGCATTTT.

This clone was recorded a few times. The chain employs TRBV9 and TRBJ1-1; no firm D call. Germline loops: CDR1 SGDLS, CDR2 YYNGEE. This CDR3 is 13 amino acids long. The germline V and J ends were trimmed by 2 bases and 3 bases, with 8 bases remaining between them. The CDR3: CASSVAPHTEAFF. The CDR3 nucleotides read TGTGCCAGCAGCGTCGCGCCGCACACTGAAGCTTTCTTT.

The chain links TRBV6-2 or TRBV6-3 to TRBJ2-7, with TRBD2 as a possible D gene (5 bases). Germline CDR1 is MNHEY and CDR2 is SVGEGT. The CDR3 runs to 14 residues. Trimming stripped 2 bases from V and 2 bases from J, with 10 bases between. This CDR3 reads CASSYERGAYEQYF. CDR3 sequence (DNA): TGTGCCAGCAGTTACGAACGGGGAGCCTACGAGCAGTACTTC.

The rearrangement uses TRBV5-1 and TRBJ1-1, with D tentatively TRBD1 (5 bases). The length of the CDR3 is 12 residues. With 4 bases removed from V and 7 bases from J, the gap between germline ends came to 11 bases. CDR1 and CDR2 (germline): SGHRS, YFSETQ. The CDR3 nucleotides are TGCGCCAGCAGCCCCCGGGGGGTTGAAGCTTTCTTT. Protein product: CASSPRGVEAFF. The complete variable domain, with remaining parts taken from reference TRBV5-1 and TRBJ1-1, reads KAGVTQTPRYLIKTRGQQVTLSCSPISGHRSVSWYQQTPGQGLQFLFEYFSETQRNKGNFPGRFSGRQFSNSRSEMNVSTLELGDSALYLCASSPRGVEAFFGQGTRLTVV.